The T cell receptor (beta chain) under discussion was sequenced for a study of blood T cell repertoires in COVID-19. TCRdb's copy holds only in-frame clones and misses some; the assay was immunoSEQ multiplex PCR. The sample lists fewer than 400,000 clones, 85% to 90% occurring once. On this clone: Within the sample, other DNA sequences also encode this same CDR3.

Germline CDR1 SEHNR, CDR2 FQNEAQ (reference sequence). CDR3 length: 11 amino acids. V was cut by 1 base and J by 6 bases, with 3 bases left in between. What the recovered Cohort 3 donors had was two negative PCRs, clearance, or symptom resolution. The sample consisted of PBMCs or T cells enriched from blood (not recorded which). This rearrangement joins TRBV7-9 to TRBJ1-1; D is ambiguous. This TCR came from a woman between 50 and 59 years old who had recovered from COVID-19. The CDR3 DNA follows: TGTGCCAGCAGCTTAGTAGCTGAAGCTTTCTTT. It yields the protein CASSLVAEAFF.